This T cell receptor beta chain stems from a study of breast tumors, draining lymph nodes, adjacent tissues. Remarks on this clonotype: Its antigen remains unidentified. Lacking the conserved final phenylalanine or tryptophan, this CDR3 likely reflects a read error.

Findings and caveats of the study: Data only fit, rather than demonstrated, lymph node origin of most tumor T cells. Tumor repertoires ranked between lymph nodes and nontumor tissue in diversity, with V and J gene preferences.

The CDR3 spans 12 residues. Germline CDR1 WSHSY, CDR2 SAAADI. Breast cancer patients provided tissue from their axillary draining lymph nodes. TCRdb recomputed calls from the multiplex PCR reads with MiXCR, one row per CDR3 protein. The data show around 300,000 distinct CDR3 sequences, over 25% seen once. This receptor was obtained from a female donor with breast cancer. Some clones in this sample may be carry-over from other donors' samples. This rearrangement joins TRBV10-2 to TRBJ2-1, with D perhaps TRBD2 (6 bases). Material: axillary lymph node tissue. The CDR3 spells CVSSSGYNEQFL. CDR3 DNA: TGCGTCAGCAGTAGCGGCTACAATGAGCAGTTCCTC.